Sequencing of this TCR beta chain was carried out in a study of blood T cell repertoires in COVID-19. Study-level information: Both acute and convalescent COVID-19 samples were obtained from the United States, Italy and Spain.

Original analysis: How many nucleated cells were present was estimated from reference gene primer amplification. Clones were sequenced by immunoSEQ multiplex PCR, and TCRdb holds only the in-frame ones, with some missing. V, J and clone size are taken as reported in that table, and D and trimming were inferred from the DNA itself. The sample gives more than 150,000 clones, around nine tenths of which show up once; around an eighth is in the top ten. The V gene lost 1 base and the J gene lost 1 base, with 11 bases spanning the gap. CDR3 length equals 15 residues. Germline V gives CDR1 SGHRS, CDR2 YFSETQ. While infection was still active, Seattle patients were enrolled and then followed longitudinally.

Input material: peripheral blood. This sequence joins TRBV5-1 and TRBJ1-1; TRBD1 might be the D (6 bases). This sequence originates from a woman in her 70s with COVID-19, enrolled during active disease. DNA for the CDR3: TGCGCCAGCAGCTTGCAAACAGGGAAGAACACTGAAGCTTTCTTT. Its translation: CASSLQTGKNTEAFF.